These T cell receptor beta chains were read from a single sample in a study of blood T cell repertoires in COVID-19. The assay was immunoSEQ multiplex PCR, and TCRdb's table has in-frame clones only and misses some. Found here are under 350,000 clones, about 85% of them singletons; the top ten hold approximately 12%. Sequencing used peripheral blood. These receptors originate from a human donor in a cohort sampled during active COVID-19. Each CDR3 is given with its conserved first and last residue. D genes are given only for firm matches. Clone size, where shown, is once, few, many, or a class for clones that have expanded.

clone_size: .; j_call: TRBJ2-7; v_call: TRBV4-2; d_call: TRBD1; cdr3_nt: TGTGCCAGCAGCCAAGCTTGGACAGGGGGCTACGAGCAGTACTTC; cdr3_aa: CASSQAWTGGYEQYF
clone_size: .; j_call: TRBJ2-1; v_call: TRBV19; d_call: .; cdr3_nt: TGTGCCAGTAGTATAGCGGGAGTGTTTAATGAGCAGTTCTTC; cdr3_aa: CASSIAGVFNEQFF
clone_size: .; j_call: TRBJ2-6; v_call: TRBV10-1; d_call: TRBD2; cdr3_nt: TGCGCCAGCAGTGAAGCACGGGGGGGGAGGGATCGAAACTTCTCTGGGGCCAACGTCCTGACTTTC; cdr3_aa: CASSEARGGRDRNFSGANVLTF
clone_size: few; j_call: TRBJ1-6; v_call: TRBV9; d_call: TRBD1; cdr3_nt: TGTGCCAGCAGCCCAGAGATGAACAGGGGAGGTTCACCCCTCCACTTT; cdr3_aa: CASSPEMNRGGSPLHF
clone_size: .; j_call: TRBJ1-5; v_call: TRBV6-5; d_call: .; cdr3_nt: TGTGCCAGCAGTTACACGTCAGGGTTCGATCAGCCCCAGCATTTT; cdr3_aa: CASSYTSGFDQPQHF
clone_size: .; j_call: TRBJ2-5; v_call: TRBV5-5; d_call: .; cdr3_nt: TGTGCCAGCAGCTTTTCCCCCCGACAAGACCAAGAGACCCAGTACTTC; cdr3_aa: CASSFSPRQDQETQYF
clone_size: .; j_call: TRBJ2-7; v_call: TRBV4-1; d_call: TRBD1; cdr3_nt: TGCGCCAGCAGCCAAGTCTTGTCCCGACAGGGGGCAGGGGAGCAGTACTTC; cdr3_aa: CASSQVLSRQGAGEQYF
clone_size: .; j_call: TRBJ2-6; v_call: TRBV6-1; d_call: .; cdr3_nt: TGTGCCAGCAGCCTGGCCCCTGGGGCCAACGTCCTGACTTTC; cdr3_aa: CASSLAPGANVLTF
clone_size: .; j_call: TRBJ2-2; v_call: TRBV5-1; d_call: TRBD2; cdr3_nt: TGCGCCAGCCATACCGGGACTAGCACCGGGGAGCTGTTTTTT; cdr3_aa: CASHTGTSTGELFF
clone_size: few; j_call: TRBJ2-7; v_call: TRBV15; d_call: TRBD1; cdr3_nt: TGTGCCACCAGCAGAGTCCGGGACAGTGCTTACGAGCAGTACTTC; cdr3_aa: CATSRVRDSAYEQYF
clone_size: .; j_call: TRBJ1-2; v_call: TRBV19; d_call: .; cdr3_nt: TGTGCCAGTAGGCCGGTCGAAACTAACTATGGCTACACCTTC; cdr3_aa: CASRPVETNYGYTF
clone_size: .; j_call: TRBJ2-7; v_call: TRBV2; d_call: .; cdr3_nt: TGTGCCACCACCTGGGGCAGGAAGGACGAGCAGTACTTC; cdr3_aa: CATTWGRKDEQYF
clone_size: .; j_call: TRBJ1-2; v_call: TRBV29-1; d_call: .; cdr3_nt: TGCAGCGTTGGATCAACCCGAGGGGGTGGCTACACCTTC; cdr3_aa: CSVGSTRGGGYTF
clone_size: .; j_call: TRBJ2-2; v_call: TRBV5-1; d_call: .; cdr3_nt: TGCGCCAGCAGCTTGGGTTCAGGGGCGTCGAGGGAGCTGTTTTTT; cdr3_aa: CASSLGSGASRELFF
clone_size: .; j_call: TRBJ2-2; v_call: TRBV19; d_call: TRBD2; cdr3_nt: TGTGCCAGTAGCCAACTAGCGGGAACGGCCGGGGAGCTGTTTTTT; cdr3_aa: CASSQLAGTAGELFF
clone_size: .; j_call: TRBJ1-1; v_call: TRBV19; d_call: .; cdr3_nt: TGTGCCAGTACGAGGGAGGGCACTGAAGCTTTCTTT; cdr3_aa: CASTREGTEAFF
clone_size: .; j_call: TRBJ2-5; v_call: TRBV19; d_call: TRBD1; cdr3_nt: TGTGCCAGTAGGCTATCCGGGACAGCCGAAGAGACCCAGTACTTC; cdr3_aa: CASRLSGTAEETQYF
clone_size: .; j_call: TRBJ2-1; v_call: TRBV19; d_call: TRBD2; cdr3_nt: TGTGCCAGTACCCCCCACGCTAGCGGCTCCTACAATGAGCAGTTCTTC; cdr3_aa: CASTPHASGSYNEQFF
clone_size: .; j_call: TRBJ2-2; v_call: TRBV4-1; d_call: .; cdr3_nt: TGCGCCAGCAGTTACGGCGGGGAGCTGTTTTTT; cdr3_aa: CASSYGGELFF
clone_size: .; j_call: TRBJ1-5; v_call: TRBV5-1; d_call: .; cdr3_nt: TGCGCCAGCAGTGTGGAGACTTTCCCCCTGTGGAGCAATCAGCCCCAGCATTTT; cdr3_aa: CASSVETFPLWSNQPQHF
clone_size: .; j_call: TRBJ1-1; v_call: TRBV25-1; d_call: .; cdr3_nt: TGTGCCAGCAGAAACAGGGCTCTCAAGAACACTGAAGCTTTCTTT; cdr3_aa: CASRNRALKNTEAFF
clone_size: .; j_call: TRBJ1-6; v_call: TRBV9; d_call: TRBD1; cdr3_nt: TGTGCCAGCAGCGCCCGGGACAGGAACAACTCACCCCTCCACTTT; cdr3_aa: CASSARDRNNSPLHF
clone_size: .; j_call: TRBJ2-7; v_call: TRBV28; d_call: TRBD2; cdr3_nt: TGTGCCAGCCGTGAGGGACTAGGAACCTCGGAGCAGTACTTC; cdr3_aa: CASREGLGTSEQYF
clone_size: .; j_call: TRBJ1-4; v_call: TRBV7-8; d_call: .; cdr3_nt: TGTGCCAGCAGCTTAGAATATGGCGGCGACGAAAAACTGTTTTTT; cdr3_aa: CASSLEYGGDEKLFF
clone_size: .; j_call: TRBJ2-2; v_call: TRBV24-1; d_call: TRBD2; cdr3_nt: TGTGCCACCAGTGAAGCTAGCGGGAGAGGATCCGGGGAGCTGTTTTTT; cdr3_aa: CATSEASGRGSGELFF
clone_size: .; j_call: TRBJ2-1; v_call: TRBV7-3; d_call: .; cdr3_nt: TGTGCCAGCAGCTTCGGGAGTAGAGGGGATACTGAGCAGTTCTTC; cdr3_aa: CASSFGSRGDTEQFF
clone_size: .; j_call: TRBJ2-1; v_call: TRBV10-3; d_call: .; cdr3_nt: TGTGCCATGAGGCGAGCGGTAGACAATGAGCAGTTCTTC; cdr3_aa: CAMRRAVDNEQFF
clone_size: .; j_call: TRBJ2-2; v_call: TRBV7-9; d_call: TRBD2; cdr3_nt: TGTGCCAGCAGCTTACTAGCGGTAACCGGGGAGCTGTTTTTT; cdr3_aa: CASSLLAVTGELFF
clone_size: .; j_call: TRBJ2-1; v_call: TRBV30; d_call: TRBD2; cdr3_nt: TGTGCCTGGAGTGCAGCGGGAGGGAAGCAGTTCTTC; cdr3_aa: CAWSAAGGKQFF
clone_size: .; j_call: TRBJ2-5; v_call: TRBV5-6; d_call: .; cdr3_nt: TGTGCCAGCAGCTCGTTTCGGGGAGAGACCCAGTACTTC; cdr3_aa: CASSSFRGETQYF
clone_size: .; j_call: TRBJ1-2; v_call: TRBV19; d_call: TRBD1; cdr3_nt: TGTGCCAGTAGGGGACAGGGCGGAGTTAACTATGGCTACACCTTC; cdr3_aa: CASRGQGGVNYGYTF
clone_size: .; j_call: TRBJ2-1; v_call: TRBV24-1; d_call: TRBD2; cdr3_nt: TGTGCCACCAGTGATCCAAGGACTAGCACTGGATACAATGAGCAGTTCTTC; cdr3_aa: CATSDPRTSTGYNEQFF
clone_size: .; j_call: TRBJ1-6; v_call: TRBV27; d_call: TRBD1; cdr3_nt: TGTGCCAGCAGCCGGGACAGGGGAAATTCACCCCTCCACTTT; cdr3_aa: CASSRDRGNSPLHF
clone_size: .; j_call: TRBJ2-3; v_call: TRBV24-1; d_call: TRBD2; cdr3_nt: TGTGCCACCAGTGATCCGGGACTAGCGGGAGCAGATACGCAGTATTTT; cdr3_aa: CATSDPGLAGADTQYF